The T cell receptor (beta chain) described here comes from a study of T cells in localized non-small cell lung cancer. About this clone: No antigen is known for it.

The junction had 7 bases not matched to a gene; V was cut back by 5 bases and J by 3 bases. Germline V lookup: CDR1 LNHDA, CDR2 SQIVND (reference sequence). CDR3 length: 15 amino acids. Sequenced by immunoSEQ multiplex PCR; TCRdb stores in-frame clones only, minus some. The top ten clones hold 3.5% to 4% of a sample with some 37,000 clones, around 86% of them seen once. General study findings and limits: Longer overall survival was linked to higher blood T cell density. Owing to sequencing of a solitary tumor region, heterogeneity cannot be discounted. Across samples, adjacent lung featured a median 57 of the top 100 tumor clones. The study found T cell clonality highest in uninvolved adjacent lung, above tumor.

Sequenced here: peripheral blood, sampled before any cancer treatment. The chain has TRBV19 and TRBJ2-1; TRBD1 matches 7 bases. The clonotype originates from a man between 18 and 49 years old with stage I lung adenocarcinoma. CDR3 sequence: CASSPRTGVYNEQFF. As DNA, the CDR3 is TGTGCCAGTAGTCCTCGGACAGGCGTCTACAATGAGCAGTTCTTC.